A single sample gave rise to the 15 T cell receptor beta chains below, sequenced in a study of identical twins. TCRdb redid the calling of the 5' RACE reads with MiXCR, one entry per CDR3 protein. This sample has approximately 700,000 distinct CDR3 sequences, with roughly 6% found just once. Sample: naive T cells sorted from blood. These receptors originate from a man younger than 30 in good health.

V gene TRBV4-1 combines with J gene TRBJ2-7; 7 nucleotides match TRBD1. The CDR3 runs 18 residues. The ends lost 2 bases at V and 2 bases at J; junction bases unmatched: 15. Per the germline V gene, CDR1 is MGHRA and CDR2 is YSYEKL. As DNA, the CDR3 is TGCGCCAGCAGCCAAATCGTCCGGGGACAGAGGAGGACCTACGAGCAGTACGTC. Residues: CASSQIVRGQRRTYEQYV.

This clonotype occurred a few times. DNA of the CDR3: TGTGCCAGCAGTGAATTAGTCAGGGCTGGTGAGCAGTTCTTC. Protein sequence: CASSELVRAGEQFF. The chain is built from TRBV25-1 and TRBJ2-1; D possibly corresponds to TRBD1 (5 bases). This CDR3 has 14 amino acids. Trimming removed 1 base from V and 9 bases from J, with 13 bases in between. Germline assignment: CDR1 MGHDK and CDR2 SYGVNS.

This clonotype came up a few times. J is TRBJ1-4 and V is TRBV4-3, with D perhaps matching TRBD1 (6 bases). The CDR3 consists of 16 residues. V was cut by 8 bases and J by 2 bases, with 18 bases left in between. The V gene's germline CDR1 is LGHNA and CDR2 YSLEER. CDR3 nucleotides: TGCGCCAGCTCACGGGGGGGGCGCGGTACTAATGAAAAACTGTTTTTT. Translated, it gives CASSRGGRGTNEKLFF.

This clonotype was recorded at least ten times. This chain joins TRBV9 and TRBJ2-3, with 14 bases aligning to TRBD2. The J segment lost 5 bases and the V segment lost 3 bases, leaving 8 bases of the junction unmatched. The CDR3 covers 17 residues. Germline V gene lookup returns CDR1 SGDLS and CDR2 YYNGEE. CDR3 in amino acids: CASSAEGLAGVVDTQYF. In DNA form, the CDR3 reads TGTGCCAGCAGCGCCGAGGGACTAGCGGGAGTGGTAGATACGCAGTATTTT.

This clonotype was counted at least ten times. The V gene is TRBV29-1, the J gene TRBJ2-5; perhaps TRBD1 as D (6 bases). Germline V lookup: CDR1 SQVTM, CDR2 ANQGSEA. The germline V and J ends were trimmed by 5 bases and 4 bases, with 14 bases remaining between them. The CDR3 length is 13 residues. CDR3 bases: TGCAGCGTTACTACAGGGCTGACAGAGACCCAGTACTTC. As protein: CSVTTGLTETQYF.

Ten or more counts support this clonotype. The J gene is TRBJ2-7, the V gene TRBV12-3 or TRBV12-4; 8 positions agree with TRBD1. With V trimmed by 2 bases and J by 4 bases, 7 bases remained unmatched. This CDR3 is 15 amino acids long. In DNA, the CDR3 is TGTGCCAGCAGTTTACTATCACAGGGGGAGTACGAGCAGTACTTC. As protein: CASSLLSQGEYEQYF.

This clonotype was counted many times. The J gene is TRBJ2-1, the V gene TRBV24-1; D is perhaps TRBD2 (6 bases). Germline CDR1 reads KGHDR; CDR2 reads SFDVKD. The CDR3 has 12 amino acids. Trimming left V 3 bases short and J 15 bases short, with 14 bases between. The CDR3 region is CATSDPGLGRFF. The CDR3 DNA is TGTGCCACCAGTGATCCGGGACTGGGCAGGTTCTTC.

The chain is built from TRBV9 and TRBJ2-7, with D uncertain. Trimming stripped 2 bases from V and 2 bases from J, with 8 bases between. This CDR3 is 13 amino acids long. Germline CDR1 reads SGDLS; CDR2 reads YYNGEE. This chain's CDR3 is CASSVGSTYEQYF. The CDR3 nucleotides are TGTGCCAGCAGCGTGGGCAGCACCTACGAGCAGTACTTC.

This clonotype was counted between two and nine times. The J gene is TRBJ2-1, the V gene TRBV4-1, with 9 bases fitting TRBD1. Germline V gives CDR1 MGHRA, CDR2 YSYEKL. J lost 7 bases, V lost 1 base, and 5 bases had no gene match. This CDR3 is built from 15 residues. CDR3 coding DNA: TGCGCCAGCAGCCAAGTACGGGACAGGGTTAATGAGCAGTTCTTC. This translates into CASSQVRDRVNEQFF.

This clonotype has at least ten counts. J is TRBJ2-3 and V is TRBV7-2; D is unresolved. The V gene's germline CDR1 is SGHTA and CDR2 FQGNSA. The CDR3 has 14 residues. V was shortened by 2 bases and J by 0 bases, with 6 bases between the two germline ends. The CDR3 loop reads CASSLMRSTDTQYF. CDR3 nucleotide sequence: TGTGCCAGCAGCTTAATGAGGAGCACAGATACGCAGTATTTT.

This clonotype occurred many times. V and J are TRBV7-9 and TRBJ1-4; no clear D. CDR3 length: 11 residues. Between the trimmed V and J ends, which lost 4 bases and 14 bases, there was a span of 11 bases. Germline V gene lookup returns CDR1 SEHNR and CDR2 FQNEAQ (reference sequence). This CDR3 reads CASSSGSALFF. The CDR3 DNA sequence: TGTGCCAGCAGCTCGGGATCCGCGCTGTTTTTT.

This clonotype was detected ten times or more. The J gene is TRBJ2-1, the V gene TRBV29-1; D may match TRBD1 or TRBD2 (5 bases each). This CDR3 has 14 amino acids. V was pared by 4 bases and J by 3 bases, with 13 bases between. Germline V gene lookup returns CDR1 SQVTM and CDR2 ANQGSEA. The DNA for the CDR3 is TGCAGCGTTGTTTTCGGGACCGACTACAATGAGCAGTTCTTC. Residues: CSVVFGTDYNEQFF.

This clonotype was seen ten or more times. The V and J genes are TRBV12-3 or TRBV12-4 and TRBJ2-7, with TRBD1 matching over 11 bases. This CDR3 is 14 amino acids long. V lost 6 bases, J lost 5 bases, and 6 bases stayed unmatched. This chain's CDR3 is CASRTWTGGDEQYF. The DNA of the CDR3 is TGTGCCAGCAGGACCTGGACAGGGGGCGACGAGCAGTACTTC.

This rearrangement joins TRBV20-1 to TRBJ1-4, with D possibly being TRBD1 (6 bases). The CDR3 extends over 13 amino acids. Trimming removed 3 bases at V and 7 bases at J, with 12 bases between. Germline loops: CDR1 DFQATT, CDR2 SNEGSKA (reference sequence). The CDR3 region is CSARGGLGEKLFF. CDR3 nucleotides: TGCAGTGCTAGGGGGGGCCTAGGTGAAAAACTGTTTTTT.

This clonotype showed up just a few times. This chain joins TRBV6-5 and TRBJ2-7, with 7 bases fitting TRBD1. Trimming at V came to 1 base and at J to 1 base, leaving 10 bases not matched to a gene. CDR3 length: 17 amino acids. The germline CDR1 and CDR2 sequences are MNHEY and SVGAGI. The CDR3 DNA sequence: TGTGCCAGCAGTTACTGGGATGGGACAGACATATCCTACGAGCAGTACTTC. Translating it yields CASSYWDGTDISYEQYF.